This T cell receptor (beta chain) came from a study of post-analysis software for immune sequencing data. The study, taken as a whole, reports: Higher frequency in patients than in controls was seen for roughly five TRBV segments, with TRBV5-6, TRBV5-1 and TRBV20-1 among them.

Every TCR beta cDNA library bore unique molecular identifiers. One entry per CDR3 protein, called by TCRdb with MiXCR from the PCR reads. The sample carries approximately 770,000 distinct CDR3 sequences, about half recorded once. On this clonotype: Its matching antigen is unknown.

With V trimmed by 2 bases and J by 2 bases, 5 bases remained unmatched. Germline CDR1 KGHSH, CDR2 LQKENI. This CDR3 contains 16 residues. The sample was blood. The clonotype comes from a girl aged 5-17 years with multiple sclerosis. The chain recombines TRBV18 with TRBJ2-1; 8 bases align to TRBD2. CDR3 sequence: CASSPEGLGTYNEQFF. The CDR3 coding sequence is TGTGCCAGCTCACCAGAGGGACTAGGGACCTACAATGAGCAGTTCTTC. The full variable domain, in which reference TRBV18 and TRBJ2-1 provide the parts outside the CDR3, is NAGVMQNPRHLVRRRGQEARLRCSPMKGHSHVYWYRQLPEEGLKFMVYLQKENIIDESGMPKERFSAEFPKEGPSILRIQQVVRGDSAAYFCASSPEGLGTYNEQFFGPGTRLTVL.